This entry is about one T cell receptor beta chain. Previously, flow cytometry had revealed CD8+CD57+ cell expansion in the patients chosen for sequencing. With 0 bases removed from V and 7 bases from J, the gap between germline ends came to 15 bases. The CDR3 contains 15 residues. Germline V lookup: CDR1 LGHDT, CDR2 YNNKEL (reference sequence). These data come from a study of CD8+CD57+ T cells in acquired aplastic anemia. Study overall: An average of roughly 3 ug of DNA was obtained from sorted CD4+ and CD8+ cells.

The study profiled TCR beta VDJ and CDR3 using genomic DNA as template. TCRdb analysed the reads with MiXCR anew, one entry per CDR3 protein. The table shows roughly 200,000 distinct CDR3 sequences, with 65% occurring only once. The rearrangement uses TRBV3-1 and TRBJ1-1, with D maybe TRBD1 (6 bases). Source material: sorted CD4+, CD8+, or CD8+CD57+ T cells (not recorded which) from PBMCs. This TCR was sampled from a human donor with aplastic anemia. The CDR3 region is CASSQDRPGAVEAFF. CDR3 DNA sequence: TGTGCCAGCAGCCAAGATCGGCCAGGGGCAGTTGAAGCTTTCTTT. Full variable domain (rest looked up from reference TRBV3-1 and TRBJ1-1): DTAVSQTPKYLVTQMGNDKSIKCEQNLGHDTMYWYKQDSKKFLKIMFSYNNKELIINETVPNRFSPKSPDKAHLNLHINSLELGDSAVYFCASSQDRPGAVEAFFGQGTRLTVV.